Shown below are 15 T cell receptor beta chains from a single sample sequenced in a study of T cells in Graves' hyperthyroidism and ophthalmopathy. TCR beta CDR3 regions were amplified from RNA. An initial round of RT-PCR targeting the TCR CDR3 relied on the HTBI primer set. TCRdb fed the multiplex PCR reads into MiXCR, producing one record per CDR3 protein. The sample lists fewer than 650,000 distinct CDR3 sequences; approximately 14% were seen once. Sequencing input: blood. All receptors derive from a woman aged 40 to 50 with Graves' hyperthyroidism.

This clonotype was detected a few times. The V and J genes are TRBV5-1 and TRBJ1-3; perhaps TRBD1 as D (6 bases). V lost 0 bases to trimming and J lost 0 bases, with 13 bases between them. The germline gives CDR1 SGHRS, CDR2 YFSETQ. This CDR3 is 17 amino acids long. CDR3 sequence: CASSLDGQGLSGNTIYF. The DNA for the CDR3 is TGCGCCAGCAGCTTGGACGGCCAGGGGCTCTCTGGAAACACCATATATTTT.

The gene calls are TRBV5-1 and TRBJ2-7; TRBD2 matches 11 bases. CDR1 and CDR2 (germline): SGHRS, YFSETQ. V was clipped by 3 bases and J by 3 bases; unmatched bases: 5. This CDR3 comprises 15 residues. The CDR3 is CASSYHGTSGYEQYF. The CDR3 nucleotides read TGCGCCAGCAGCTACCACGGGACTAGCGGCTACGAGCAGTACTTC.

This clonotype has a handful of counts. The chain has TRBV7-2 and TRBJ1-6; tentative D call: TRBD1 (5 bases). CDR3 length: 14 amino acids. The V end was cut by 3 bases, the J end by 12 bases, with 15 bases between. Germline V gene lookup returns CDR1 SGHTA and CDR2 FQGNSA. The CDR3 region has the DNA TGTGCCAGCAGCTTCCGGGACGGAGGGCGACCCCTCCACTTT. Translating gives CASSFRDGGRPLHF.

About this clonotype: Here the CDR3 omits its conserved ending phenylalanine or tryptophan, so a read error is the likely source. The chain uses TRBV7-2 and TRBJ2-7; D is tentatively TRBD1 or TRBD2 (5 bases each). Trimming cost V 4 bases and J 1 base, with 14 bases left between them. The length of the CDR3 is 15 residues. From germline, CDR1 is SGHTA and CDR2 FQGNSA. CDR3 sequence (DNA): TGTGCCAGCAGCTCTCTTGGGGGAACTTCCTACGAGCAGTACCTC. It specifies CASSSLGGTSYEQYL.

The chain recombines TRBV28 with TRBJ2-7; D possibly corresponds to TRBD2 (6 bases). Germline assignment: CDR1 MDHEN and CDR2 SYDVKM. V lost 2 bases to trimming and J lost 5 bases, with 19 bases between them. The CDR3 runs to 16 residues. As DNA, the CDR3 is TGTGCCAGCAGTTTAGGTTTAGGGAGGAACGATAACGAGCAGTACTTC. Its protein product is CASSLGLGRNDNEQYF.

This clonotype was seen many times. The CDR3 spells CASSGFDEQYF. DNA for the CDR3: TGTGCCAGCAGCGGATTCGACGAGCAGTACTTC. The chain employs TRBV7-9 and TRBJ2-7, with unresolved D. Germline values: CDR1 SEHNR, CDR2 FQNEAQ (reference sequence). V lost 5 bases and J 5 bases, leaving 7 bases between the germline ends. The CDR3 spans 11 residues.

In its sample, this clonotype was seen many times. The chain links TRBV7-3 to TRBJ1-1; no clear D. CDR1 and CDR2 from the germline V gene are SGHTA and FQGTGA. This CDR3 has 13 residues. Trimming pared 6 bases from V and 1 base from J, leaving 9 bases between. CDR3 nucleotides: TGTGCCAGCAGGGAGGACCAGAACACTGAAGCTTTCTTT. Its protein is CASREDQNTEAFF.

The chain uses TRBV5-1 and TRBJ2-1, with TRBD2 identical over 9 bases. This CDR3 spans 13 amino acids. The ends lost 7 bases at V and 9 bases at J; junction bases unmatched: 8. Germline CDR1 SGHRS, CDR2 YFSETQ. CDR3 amino acids: CASLATSGGEQFF. The CDR3 DNA reads as TGCGCCAGCCTGGCGACTAGCGGCGGTGAGCAGTTCTTC.

V usage is TRBV5-1 and J usage is TRBJ2-3, with 9 bases identical to TRBD2. J was trimmed by 2 bases and V by 7 bases; bases with no gene match: 11. The CDR3 consists of 16 residues. Germline CDR1 is SGHRS and CDR2 is YFSETQ. The CDR3 spells CASGWVAGDPTDTQYF. CDR3 nucleotides: TGCGCCAGCGGTTGGGTAGCGGGAGACCCCACAGATACGCAGTATTTT. The full variable domain, in which reference TRBV5-1 and TRBJ2-3 provide the parts outside the CDR3, is KAGVTQTPRYLIKTRGQQVTLSCSPISGHRSVSWYQQTPGQGLQFLFEYFSETQRNKGNFPGRFSGRQFSNSRSEMNVSTLELGDSALYLCASGWVAGDPTDTQYFGPGTRLTVL.

This clonotype occurred many times. The V and J genes are TRBV28 and TRBJ2-2, with 9 bases matching TRBD1. The J segment lost 4 bases and the V segment lost 6 bases, leaving 3 bases of the junction unmatched. The CDR3 is made up of 14 amino acids. Per germline, CDR1 MDHEN and CDR2 SYDVKM. DNA of the CDR3: TGTGCCAGCAGCCCGGGACAGGGCACCGGGGAGCTGTTTTTT. Its protein is CASSPGQGTGELFF.

This clonotype was seen repeatedly, ten times or more. This chain links TRBV6-1 with TRBJ1-1, with unresolved D. CDR3 size: 12 residues. Trimming shortened V by 6 bases and J by 4 bases, and 9 bases separated the two germline ends. CDR1 MNHNS and CDR2 SASEGT come from the germline V gene. The CDR3 DNA follows: TGTGCCAGCAGCCGTCCAGGCACTGAAGCTTTCTTT. Translation: CASSRPGTEAFF.

At least ten counts were recorded for this clonotype. This chain uses TRBV5-1 with TRBJ2-1; no clear D. Germline V gives CDR1 SGHRS, CDR2 YFSETQ. This CDR3 contains 15 residues. V lost 0 bases, J lost 6 bases, and 13 bases lay in between. The CDR3 region has the DNA TGCGCCAGCAGCTTGGCCGTGGGCTCCGTCAATGAGCAGTTCTTC. It specifies CASSLAVGSVNEQFF.

This clonotype was seen many times. The rearrangement uses TRBV6-1 and TRBJ2-7, with 9 bases aligning to TRBD1. Germline V gene lookup returns CDR1 MNHNS and CDR2 SASEGT. The J segment lost 3 bases and the V segment lost 10 bases, leaving 4 bases of the junction unmatched. This CDR3 is 12 amino acids long. CDR3 nucleotide sequence: TGTGCCATACGACAGGGGGGCTACGAGCAGTACTTC. Its translation: CAIRQGGYEQYF.

This clonotype was detected many times. The V and J genes are TRBV7-9 and TRBJ2-4, with 12 bases that match TRBD1. From germline, CDR1 is SEHNR and CDR2 FQNEAQ (reference sequence). V gave up 3 bases and J gave up 0 bases; unmatched junction bases: 9. The CDR3 runs to 19 residues. The CDR3 here is CASSFGGDRGPTAKNIQYF. For the CDR3, the DNA is TGTGCCAGCAGCTTCGGCGGGGACAGGGGGCCAACAGCCAAAAACATTCAGTACTTC.

This clonotype was observed at least ten times. The rearrangement uses TRBV30 and TRBJ1-1; D remains unclear. Deletions cut 5 bases from V and 1 base from J, with 14 bases between. The length of the CDR3 is 14 residues. CDR1 and CDR2 from the germline V gene are GTSNPN and SVGIG (reference sequence). In nucleotides, the CDR3 is TGTGCCTGGGGCCCTACACGACAGAACACTGAAGCTTTCTTT. Translating it yields CAWGPTRQNTEAFF.